The 13 T cell receptor beta chains given below trace back to one sample, sequenced in a study of T cell responses to AZD1222 COVID-19 vaccine. Assay used: immunoSEQ multiplex PCR; TCRdb lists only in-frame clones, some missing. The sample consists of around 150,000 clones, around nine tenths of them appearing once. Sequences were derived from peripheral blood, sampled 28 days after the second AZD1222 dose. The receptor set was obtained from an adult who received the AZD1222 COVID-19 vaccine.

The rearrangement joins TRBV6-2 or TRBV6-3 to TRBJ2-7; D gene ambiguous. Germline V lookup: CDR1 MNHEY, CDR2 SVGEGT. Deletions cut 3 bases from V and 5 bases from J, with 8 bases between. The CDR3 is made up of 12 amino acids. The CDR3 DNA reads as TGTGCCAGCAGTTATGGCCGCGACGAGCAGTACTTC. It yields the protein CASSYGRDEQYF.

CDR3 region: CASSPHSNQPQHF. The CDR3 bases are TGTGCCAGCAGCCCCCATAGCAATCAGCCCCAGCATTTT. V gene TRBV7-2 combines with J gene TRBJ1-5; D call uncertain. Trimming removed 5 bases from V and 0 bases from J, with 5 bases in between. This CDR3 region has 13 residues. Germline values: CDR1 SGHTA, CDR2 FQGNSA.

V gene TRBV4-2 combines with J gene TRBJ1-2; D is ambiguous. The CDR3 is 14 amino acids. The V end lost 0 bases, the J end lost 7 bases, and 12 bases lay between the germline ends. Per germline, CDR1 LGHNA and CDR2 YNFKEQ. In nucleotides, the CDR3 is TGTGCCAGCAGCCAAGAAGCGGAGGAACGTGGCTACACCTTC. Protein sequence: CASSQEAEERGYTF.

The chain employs TRBV7-9 and TRBJ2-1, with D perhaps matching TRBD1 or TRBD2 (5 bases each). Per the germline V gene, CDR1 is SEHNR and CDR2 is FQNEAQ (reference sequence). V lost 5 bases and J lost 5, with 7 bases in between. This CDR3 is 12 amino acids long. The CDR3 coding sequence is TGTGCCAGCAGCCAGGGAGACAATGAGCAGTTCTTC. It yields the protein CASSQGDNEQFF.

The chain recombines TRBV28 with TRBJ2-5, with 7 bases fitting TRBD2. CDR1 is MDHEN, CDR2 SYDVKM, per germline. The CDR3 is made up of 12 amino acids. V trimming: 4 bases; J trimming: 12 bases; junction bases outside the gene matches: 8. CDR3 sequence: CASSSPNRGEYF. In DNA form, the CDR3 reads TGTGCCAGCAGTTCACCTAACCGGGGGGAGTACTTC.

The V and J genes are TRBV6-2 or TRBV6-3 and TRBJ1-1; D not resolved. The CDR3 is 18 amino acids. Germline CDR1 reads MNHEY; CDR2 reads SVGEGT. V was pared by 0 bases and J by 5 bases, with 22 bases between. The CDR3 sequence is CASSYSRYDGRTKTEAFF. CDR3 bases: TGTGCCAGCAGTTACTCCAGGTACGATGGCCGAACTAAGACTGAAGCTTTCTTT.

The chain couples TRBV7-2 to TRBJ2-2, with TRBD2 identical over 10 bases. This CDR3 contains 15 residues. Germline CDR1 and CDR2: SGHTA and FQGNSA. Trimming removed 1 base from V and 4 bases from J; junction bases left unmatched: 0. The CDR3 spells CASSLGTSGTGELFF. CDR3 DNA: TGTGCCAGCAGCTTAGGGACTAGCGGCACCGGGGAGCTGTTTTTT.

The chain combines TRBV5-5 with TRBJ1-6; TRBD1 matches 10 bases. Trimming cost V 3 bases and J 10 bases; bases outside gene matches: 7. Germline-derived CDR1 and CDR2 are SGHKS and YYEKEE (reference sequence). The CDR3 is 15 amino acids. The CDR3 DNA follows: TGTGCCAGCAGCTATGGATGGACAGGGGGGTCACCCCTCCACTTT. This translates into CASSYGWTGGSPLHF.

For the CDR3, the DNA is TGTGCCAGCGTGAGGGACAGGAATCAGCCCCAGCATTTT. Amino acids: CASVRDRNQPQHF. V gene TRBV2 combines with J gene TRBJ1-5; 8 bases align to TRBD1. V trimming: 8 bases; J trimming: 4 bases; junction bases outside the gene matches: 4. The CDR3 has 13 residues. Germline V gene sequence: CDR1 SNHLY, CDR2 FYNNEI.

This clone was seen more than once but under ten times. The chain links TRBV7-3 to TRBJ1-6, with D perhaps TRBD1 (6 bases). Trimming removed 2 bases from V and 10 bases from J, with 15 bases in between. Germline V gene lookup returns CDR1 SGHTA and CDR2 FQGTGA. This CDR3 comprises 15 residues. CDR3 DNA: TGTGCCAGCAGCTTAGTTGGGGGCGTTGGGTCACCCCTCCACTTT. Translation gives CASSLVGGVGSPLHF.

This CDR3 reads CASRDAGVEQYF. The CDR3 region has the DNA TGTGCCAGCCGCGACGCGGGGGTCGAGCAGTACTTC. This chain links TRBV6-6 with TRBJ2-7, with 7 bases matching TRBD2. There are 12 residues in the CDR3. V was pared by 8 bases and J by 6 bases, with 7 bases of the junction left unmatched. CDR1 is MNHNY, CDR2 SVGAGI, per germline (reference sequence).

This chain joins TRBV11-2 and TRBJ1-4; unclear D gene. V was cut by 4 bases and J by 2 bases, with 17 bases left in between. The CDR3 length is 17 residues. CDR1 and CDR2 from the germline V gene are SGHAT and FQNNGV. Written as DNA, the CDR3 is TGTGCCAGCAGCTCTATCGAAATAGCGGGGACTAATGAAAAACTGTTTTTT. The encoded protein is CASSSIEIAGTNEKLFF.

The genes are TRBV20-1 and TRBJ2-7, with D unclear. The CDR3 is 11 residues long. Trimming took 0 bases from V and 8 from J, leaving 8 bases between them. From germline, CDR1 is DFQATT and CDR2 SNEGSKA (reference sequence). CDR3 protein: CSAREGKQQYF. The CDR3 DNA reads as TGCAGTGCTAGAGAAGGAAAGCAGCAGTACTTC.